This TCR beta chain appears in the sequencing data of a study of blood T cell repertoires in COVID-19. Study details: In each case, the material was cDNA or gDNA derived from T cells, B-cell-depleted T cells, or PBMCs.

V was pared by 5 bases and J by 3 bases, with 5 bases of the junction left unmatched. Per germline, CDR1 LNHDA and CDR2 SQIVND (reference sequence). This CDR3 has 15 amino acids. Living in 24 US areas, the participants were between roughly 18 and 89 years of age. Clinical history reported by participants formed the basis on which cohorts were assigned. The assay was immunoSEQ multiplex PCR, and TCRdb's table has in-frame clones only and misses some. The table has 200,000 to 250,000 clones, 90% to 95% seen once; the top ten hold around 2%. This clone was recorded once. The TCR originated in a woman aged 18-35 years who had recovered from COVID-19. The V call is TRBV19, the J call TRBJ1-1; the match to TRBD1 covers 11 bases. Sample: PBMCs or T cells enriched from blood (not recorded which). The CDR3 sequence: CASSRGTGGYTEAFF. The DNA of the CDR3 is TGTGCCAGTAGTCGCGGGACAGGGGGTTACACTGAAGCTTTCTTT.